This T cell receptor beta chain was profiled in a study of CD8 T cells in ankylosing spondylitis. General study results and limits: The study looked at matched synovial fluid samples from ankylosing spondylitis patients. Disease-linked clones were reported to be significantly enriched there. Ankylosing spondylitis blood appeared to carry a characteristic TCR beta motif of roughly eight highly homologous variants. Relatively rare in peripheral blood, disease-linked clones were also CD8+.

This clonotype was detected only a few times. Its antigen remains unknown. Molecular-barcoded quantitative 5'-RACE produced these TCR beta libraries. One entry per CDR3 protein, called by TCRdb with MiXCR from the 5' RACE reads. In the table there are hundreds of thousands of distinct CDR3 sequences, around 18% of which are singletons. V lost 2 bases and J 6 bases, leaving 10 bases between the germline ends. This CDR3 is built from 14 residues. From germline, CDR1 is MGHRA and CDR2 YSYEKL. Source material: blood, either unsorted or a sorted T cell fraction (not recorded which). J is TRBJ2-2 and V is TRBV4-1, with D perhaps matching TRBD1 (6 bases). This receptor was obtained from a male donor with ankylosing spondylitis. CDR3 loop: CASSQYQGSGELFF. Written as DNA, the CDR3 is TGCGCCAGCAGCCAATACCAGGGGTCCGGGGAGCTGTTTTTT.